This T cell receptor beta chain was captured by sequencing in a study of T cells after yellow fever vaccination. CDR1 is MNHNY, CDR2 SVGAGI, per germline (reference sequence). This CDR3 has 20 residues. J was trimmed by 2 bases and V by 4 bases; bases with no gene match: 18. 5'RACE template switching generated TCR cDNA, adding a universal primer site and UMIs. Via MiXCR, TCRdb re-called the 5' RACE reads, giving one row per CDR3 protein. The sample has 300,000 to 400,000 distinct CDR3 sequences, approximately 9% seen once. Study-level findings and limits: Most primary-vaccination clones reappeared after the booster (96% CD4, roughly 88% CD8).

This clonotype occurred a few times. The antigen is not known. The chain joins TRBV6-6 to TRBJ2-4, with 9 bases aligning to TRBD2. This sequence originates from a man aged 18 to 29 who received the YFV17D yellow fever vaccine. This specimen consisted of PBMCs, obtained on the day of the first yellow fever vaccination. As DNA, the CDR3 is TGTGCCAGCAGTTCCTCCAGCGGGGGGCGTATAGAAGGAACCAAAAACATTCAGTACTTC. Amino acids: CASSSSSGGRIEGTKNIQYF.